These 23 T cell receptor beta chains originate from one sample sequenced in a study of T cell clonality in common variable immunodeficiency. Overall study findings and caveats: In common variable immunodeficiency, TCR beta chains reportedly carried fewer deletions and N-nucleotide insertions.

TCRdb's copy holds only in-frame clones and misses some; the assay was immunoSEQ multiplex PCR. The sample yields about 33,000 clones, without any singletons. These receptors have no identified antigens. Material for sequencing was peripheral blood mononuclear cells. The receptor set was obtained from a human donor with common variable immunodeficiency.

This clone was found a few times. The read terminates 3 residues ahead of where the CDR3 ends, so the germline J gene completes it. The chain combines TRBV6-1 with TRBJ2-1; TRBD2 matches at 8 bases. Trimming took 4 bases from V and 3 from J; bases not matched to a gene: 8. This CDR3 has 16 amino acids. Germline V gene sequence: CDR1 MNHNS, CDR2 SASEGT. This chain's CDR3 is CASSATSGLGYNEQFF. The covered CDR3 bases are TGTGCCAGCAGTGCAACTAGCGGACTCGGCTACAATGAG.

Concerning this clone: A much larger clone lies a single base off, so this may be a read error. Read sequence stops 3 residues before the CDR3 end, and the germline J gene provides the missing end. The chain joins TRBV2 to TRBJ2-2; 15 positions match TRBD2. The CDR3 is 19 residues long. The V gene's germline CDR1 is SNHLY and CDR2 FYNNEI. V lost 6 bases to trimming and J lost 4 bases; unmatched junction nucleotides: 12. The covered CDR3 bases are TGTGCCAGCAGGAGACCGGGACTAGCGGGGGGTCCTGTCACCGGGGAG. It translates to CASRRPGLAGGPVTGE. The entire CDR3 protein reads CASRRPGLAGGPVTGELFF.

In regard to this clone: The CDR3 end is not reached by the read, which stops 3 residues before it; the germline J gene fills it in. The chain combines TRBV30 with TRBJ2-2; no clear D gene. This CDR3 has 15 amino acids. CDR1 is GTSNPN, CDR2 SVGIG, per germline (reference sequence). V was pared by 0 bases and J by 3 bases, with 11 bases between. The sequenced part of the CDR3 DNA is TGTGCCTGGAGTGTACCGACTGGATACACCGGGGAG. It is translated as CAWSVPTGYTGE. From start to end, the CDR3 is CAWSVPTGYTGELFF.

Concerning this clone: The missing CDR3 end, 3 residues past where the read stops, is filled in from the germline J gene. V is TRBV19 and J is TRBJ1-6, with 9 bases that match TRBD1. This CDR3 is 17 amino acids long. Germline CDR1 LNHDA, CDR2 SQIVND (reference sequence). V lost 7 bases to trimming and J lost 0 bases; unmatched junction nucleotides: 7. The CDR3 bases that were read are TGTGCCAGTACCCGGACAGGGGAGAGCTCCTATAATTCACCC. This codes for CASTRTGESSYNSP. The full-length CDR3 reads as CASTRTGESSYNSPLHF.

About this clone itself: The CDR3 end lies 3 residues beyond the end of the read and is filled in from the germline J gene. The gene calls are TRBV2 and TRBJ2-3, with 12 bases identical to TRBD2. The V and J ends lost 6 bases and 0 bases, in that order; junction bases with no gene match: 13. CDR3 length equals 19 residues. Germline V gives CDR1 SNHLY, CDR2 FYNNEI. The CDR3 loop reads CASRLGWTSGASSTDTQYF. CDR3 DNA, as far as it was read: TGTGCCAGCAGACTAGGATGGACTAGCGGGGCCTCTAGCACAGATACG.

Many counts were recorded for this clone. With the read ending 3 residues before the CDR3 end, the germline J gene is used to fill in that end. The V call is TRBV18, the J call TRBJ1-1, with TRBD1 matching over 7 bases. Trimming removed 2 bases from V and 4 bases from J; junction bases left unmatched: 1. The CDR3 has 13 residues. Looked up from germline, CDR1 is KGHSH and CDR2 is LQKENI. The covered CDR3 bases are TGTGCCAGCTCACCAGCAGGGGGCACTGAA. Protein: CASSPAGGTE. The CDR3 reads in full as CASSPAGGTEAFF.

This clone was picked up many times. The CDR3 end is not reached by the read, which stops 3 residues before it; the germline J gene fills it in. V gene TRBV19 combines with J gene TRBJ1-5; D unclear. Germline V gene sequence: CDR1 LNHDA, CDR2 SQIVND (reference sequence). Between the trimmed V and J ends, which lost 3 bases and 0 bases, there was a span of 9 bases. This CDR3 contains 15 residues. The part of the CDR3 DNA that was read is TGTGCCAGTAGTATGGCAGGAGTTAGCAATCAGCCC. Its protein product is CASSMAGVSNQP. The entire CDR3 reads CASSMAGVSNQPQHF.

As to this clone: The read gets to within 3 residues of the CDR3 end, and the germline J gene fills in the rest. The V call is TRBV18, the J call TRBJ2-1; 11 bases line up with TRBD2. The germline CDR1 and CDR2 sequences are KGHSH and LQKENI. This CDR3 spans 20 amino acids. J gave up 1 base and V 2 bases, and 13 bases lay outside the gene matches. The sequenced part of the CDR3 DNA is TGTGCCAGCTCACCATCTAGTAGTAGCGGGGGGGCCGGGTCCTACAATGAG. Translation gives CASSPSSSSGGAGSYNE. The full-length CDR3 reads as CASSPSSSSGGAGSYNEQFF.

This clone was found a few times. The DNA read from the CDR3 is TGCGCCAGCAGCCTCTACAATGAG. Its protein product is CASSLYNE. The entire CDR3 is CASSLYNEQFF. The chain joins TRBV5-1 to TRBJ2-1; D gene unclear. Read sequence stops 3 residues before the CDR3 end, and the germline J gene provides the missing end. The CDR3 spans 11 residues. Germline V gene data show CDR1 as SGHRS and CDR2 as YFSETQ. The V end lost 4 bases, the J end lost 3 bases, and 2 bases lay between the germline ends.

This clone ranks as medium-sized. Read data end 3 residues before the CDR3 end; the end is taken from the germline J gene. This chain connects TRBV29-1 to TRBJ1-2; 8 positions agree with TRBD1. The trim removed 3 bases at V and 5 bases at J, leaving 8 bases unmatched. The length of the CDR3 is 14 residues. Germline values: CDR1 SQVTM, CDR2 ANQGSEA. CDR3 protein: CSVDEQGVGYGYTF. The CDR3 bases that were read are TGCAGCGTTGACGAACAGGGGGTAGGGTATGGC.

Comment on this clone: The sequenced fragment ends 3 residues before the CDR3 boundary, so the rest is inferred from the germline J gene. The genes are TRBV2 and TRBJ1-2, with D possibly matching TRBD1 (6 bases). This CDR3 is built from 11 residues. V was shortened by 11 bases and J by 5 bases, with 12 bases between the two germline ends. The germline gives CDR1 SNHLY, CDR2 FYNNEI. The CDR3 loop is CAEGGRYGYTF. CDR3 DNA (partial): TGTGCCGAGGGGGGGAGGTATGGC.

This clone was detected only a few times. Sequencing ends 3 residues short of the CDR3 end; the germline J gene provides the rest. J is TRBJ1-5 and V is TRBV2; D gene uncertain. The CDR3 totals 14 residues. V gave up 8 bases and J gave up 0 bases, with 11 bases separating them. In germline, CDR1 is SNHLY, CDR2 FYNNEI. CDR3 amino acids: CASQADYSNQPQHF. The sequenced part of the CDR3 DNA is TGTGCCAGCCAGGCAGATTATAGCAATCAGCCC.

Concerning this clone: The read terminates 3 residues before the CDR3 end, so the remaining end is supplied by the germline J gene. The chain recombines TRBV5-6 with TRBJ1-2, with TRBD1 identical over 9 bases. The CDR3 length is 14 residues. With V trimmed by 0 bases and J by 7 bases, 4 bases remained unmatched. The germline V gene has CDR1 SGHDT and CDR2 YYEEEE. CDR3 residues: CASSLADRGSGYTF. The DNA read from the CDR3 is TGTGCCAGCAGCTTGGCGGACAGGGGCTCTGGC.

This clone has ten or more counts. CDR3 sequence: CAWDRTGGNTIYF. The covered CDR3 bases are TGTGCCTGGGACAGGACAGGTGGAAACACC. The gene calls are TRBV30 and TRBJ1-3, with 7 nucleotides matching TRBD1. The CDR3 extends 3 residues past the end of the read, so its final part is completed from the germline J gene. The germline CDR1 and CDR2 sequences are GTSNPN and SVGIG (reference sequence). CDR3 size: 13 residues. The V gene end was trimmed by 5 bases and the J gene end by 3 bases; junction bases not matched to a gene: 4. The full variable domain, rest sourced from reference TRBV30 and TRBJ1-3, is SQTIHQWPATLVQPVGSPLSLECTVEGTSNPNLYWYRQAAGRGLQLLFYSVGIGQISSEVPQNLSASRPQDRQFILSSKKLLLSDSGFYLCAWDRTGGNTIYFGEGSWLTVV.

The CDR3 DNA, read in part, is TGCGCCAGCAGCTTGGAAGGGGGAAATAATTCACCC. This codes for CASSLEGGNNSP. The CDR3 in full is CASSLEGGNNSPLHF. The V gene is TRBV5-1, the J gene TRBJ1-6; perhaps TRBD1 as D (6 bases). Sequencing ends 3 residues short of the CDR3 end; the germline J gene provides the rest. The V end was cut by 0 bases, the J end by 5 bases, with 9 bases between. CDR3 length: 15 amino acids. The germline CDR1 and CDR2 sequences are SGHRS and YFSETQ. Combining the CDR3 with reference TRBV5-1 and TRBJ1-6 gives the whole variable domain KAGVTQTPRYLIKTRGQQVTLSCSPISGHRSVSWYQQTPGQGLQFLFEYFSETQRNKGNFPGRFSGRQFSNSRSEMNVSTLELGDSALYLCASSLEGGNNSPLHFGNGTRLTVT.

This clone has at least ten counts. The DNA ends 3 residues before the CDR3 does, and the rest of the CDR3 is filled in from the germline J gene. The V gene is TRBV2, the J gene TRBJ1-5; tentative D call: TRBD1 (6 bases). CDR1 SNHLY and CDR2 FYNNEI come from the germline V gene. The CDR3 has 14 amino acids. Trimming stripped 4 bases from V and 2 bases from J, with 9 bases between. The CDR3 loop is CASSASGGNQPQHF. The sequenced CDR3 bases are TGTGCCAGCAGTGCATCAGGGGGCAATCAGCCC.

Many counts were recorded for this clone. The read finishes 3 residues shy of the CDR3 end, and the germline J gene is used to complete it. The genes are TRBV29-1 and TRBJ2-1; TRBD2 aligns across 11 bases. The V and J ends lost 0 bases and 7 bases, in that order; junction bases with no gene match: 11. The CDR3 is made up of 17 amino acids. Looked up from germline, CDR1 is SQVTM and CDR2 is ANQGSEA. The CDR3 here is CSVEDPFTSGGVNEQFF. The part of the CDR3 DNA that was read is TGCAGCGTTGAAGACCCTTTTACTAGCGGGGGTGTAAATGAG.

This clone was seen ten or more times. The read ends 3 residues shy of where the CDR3 ends; the end is completed using the germline J gene. This chain joins TRBV11-2 and TRBJ2-3; 7 bases align to TRBD1. With 4 bases clipped from V and 4 bases from J, the junction kept 8 bases outside the gene matches. The V gene's germline CDR1 is SGHAT and CDR2 FQNNGV. CDR3 size: 15 residues. The chain's CDR3 is CASSSTGLIADTQYF. CDR3 DNA (partial): TGTGCCAGCAGCTCGACAGGGCTCATAGCAGATACG.

This clone was observed a handful of times. Sequencing ends 3 residues short of the CDR3 end; the germline J gene provides the rest. The chain carries TRBV18 and TRBJ2-5; TRBD2 agrees at 9 bases. This CDR3 region has 17 residues. The V and J ends lost 5 bases and 1 base, in that order; junction bases with no gene match: 11. Per germline, CDR1 KGHSH and CDR2 LQKENI. The CDR3: CASSYLSGGPFQETQYF. The covered CDR3 bases are TGTGCCAGCTCATACTTGAGCGGGGGGCCCTTCCAAGAGACC.

Comments on this clone: The read ends 3 residues early relative to the CDR3; the germline J gene fills the gap. The rearrangement links TRBV19 to TRBJ2-7; no reliable D call. V was pared by 6 bases and J by 0 bases, with 12 bases between. This CDR3 has 14 residues. Germline values: CDR1 LNHDA, CDR2 SQIVND (reference sequence). The part of the CDR3 DNA that was read is TGTGCCAGTAGCCTAGGCCCGAGCTCCTACGAG. It yields the protein CASSLGPSSYE. The complete CDR3 sequence is CASSLGPSSYEQYF. The whole variable domain, filled in from reference TRBV19 and TRBJ2-7, reads DGGITQSPKYLFRKEGQNVTLSCEQNLNHDAMYWYRQDPGQGLRLIYYSQIVNDFQKGDIAEGYSVSREKKESFPLTVTSAQKNPTAFYLCASSLGPSSYEQYFGPGTRLTVT.

This clone has just a few counts. The read terminates 3 residues ahead of where the CDR3 ends, so the germline J gene completes it. The genes are TRBV29-1 and TRBJ2-7, with TRBD2 matching 11 bases. This CDR3 region has 16 residues. The V and J ends lost 4 bases and 2 bases, in that order; junction bases with no gene match: 10. From germline, CDR1 is SQVTM and CDR2 ANQGSEA. CDR3 DNA (partial): TGCAGCGTTGTTTTAGCGGGGGGGCTAGTACCCTACGAG. Translation: CSVVLAGGLVPYE. In full, the CDR3 is CSVVLAGGLVPYEQYF.

This clone was found many times. The CDR3 end falls 3 residues outside the read, so it is completed with the germline J gene. The chain links TRBV20-1 to TRBJ1-2; no clear D gene. The CDR3 contains 12 residues. From germline, CDR1 is DFQATT and CDR2 SNEGSKA (reference sequence). This CDR3 reads CSAMAGFRGYTF. CDR3 DNA (partial): TGCAGTGCTATGGCGGGCTTCCGAGGC.

This clone came up a few times. The sequence runs out 3 residues before the end of the CDR3; the remainder is reconstructed from the germline J gene. The J gene is TRBJ2-1, the V gene TRBV2, with 8 nucleotides matching TRBD1. J was trimmed by 3 bases and V by 6 bases; bases with no gene match: 7. CDR1 SNHLY and CDR2 FYNNEI come from the germline V gene. The CDR3 sequence is 15 residues long. The DNA read from the CDR3 is TGTGCCAGCAGCCCAGCCGGGACAGGCTACAATGAG. Its translation is CASSPAGTGYNE. The entire CDR3 sequence reads CASSPAGTGYNEQFF.